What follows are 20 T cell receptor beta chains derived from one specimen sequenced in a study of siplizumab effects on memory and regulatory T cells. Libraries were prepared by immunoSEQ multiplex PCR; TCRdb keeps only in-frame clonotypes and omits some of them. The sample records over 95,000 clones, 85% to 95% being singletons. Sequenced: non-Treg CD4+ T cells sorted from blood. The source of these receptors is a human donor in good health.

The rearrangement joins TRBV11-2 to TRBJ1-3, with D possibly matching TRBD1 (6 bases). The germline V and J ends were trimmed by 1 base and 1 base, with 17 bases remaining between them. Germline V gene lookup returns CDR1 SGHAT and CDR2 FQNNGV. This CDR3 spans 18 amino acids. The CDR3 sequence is CASSLGRDTITSGNTIYF. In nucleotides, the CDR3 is TGTGCCAGCAGCTTAGGGCGGGACACCATTACTTCTGGAAACACCATATATTTT.

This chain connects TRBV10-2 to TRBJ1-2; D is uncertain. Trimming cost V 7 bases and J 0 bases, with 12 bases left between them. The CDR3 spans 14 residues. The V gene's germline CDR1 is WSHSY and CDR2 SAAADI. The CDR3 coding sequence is TGCGCCAGCATCCCCAGCCCAGCTAACTATGGCTACACCTTC. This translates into CASIPSPANYGYTF.

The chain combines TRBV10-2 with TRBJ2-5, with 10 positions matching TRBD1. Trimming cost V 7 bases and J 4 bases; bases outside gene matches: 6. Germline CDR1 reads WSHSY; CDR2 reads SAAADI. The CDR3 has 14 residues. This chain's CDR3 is CASNPTGGVETQYF. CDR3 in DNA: TGCGCCAGCAACCCGACAGGGGGCGTAGAGACCCAGTACTTC.

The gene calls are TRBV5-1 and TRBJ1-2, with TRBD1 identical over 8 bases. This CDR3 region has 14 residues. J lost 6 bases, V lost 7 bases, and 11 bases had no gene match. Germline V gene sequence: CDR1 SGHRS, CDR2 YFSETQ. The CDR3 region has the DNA TGCGCCAGCGACACAGGGGGGCCTGGTAATGGCTACACCTTC. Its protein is CASDTGGPGNGYTF.

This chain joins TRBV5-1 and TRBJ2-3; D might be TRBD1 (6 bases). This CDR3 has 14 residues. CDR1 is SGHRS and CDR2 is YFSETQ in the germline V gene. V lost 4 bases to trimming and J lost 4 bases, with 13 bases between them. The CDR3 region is CASSPPNRADTQYF. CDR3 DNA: TGCGCCAGCAGCCCCCCAAACAGGGCAGATACGCAGTATTTT.

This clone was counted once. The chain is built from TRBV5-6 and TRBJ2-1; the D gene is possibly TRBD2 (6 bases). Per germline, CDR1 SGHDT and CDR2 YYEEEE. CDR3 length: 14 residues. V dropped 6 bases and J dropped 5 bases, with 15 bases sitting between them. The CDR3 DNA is TGTGCCAGCACCCCCTTGGGGGGAGACAATGAGCAGTTCTTC. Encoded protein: CASTPLGGDNEQFF.

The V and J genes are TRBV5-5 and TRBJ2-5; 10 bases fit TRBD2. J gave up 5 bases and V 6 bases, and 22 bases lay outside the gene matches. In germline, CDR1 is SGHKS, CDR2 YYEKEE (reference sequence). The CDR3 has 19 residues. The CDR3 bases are TGTGCCAGCAACCTTGGGGAAACTAGCGGGGCTACGGGCGATGAGACCCAGTACTTC. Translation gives CASNLGETSGATGDETQYF.

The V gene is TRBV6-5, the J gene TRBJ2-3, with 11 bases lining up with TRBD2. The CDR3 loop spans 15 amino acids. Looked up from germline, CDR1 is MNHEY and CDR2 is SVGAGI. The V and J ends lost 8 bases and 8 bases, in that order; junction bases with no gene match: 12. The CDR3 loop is CASGWLAGGLSTQYF. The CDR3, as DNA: TGTGCCAGCGGCTGGTTAGCGGGGGGGCTTAGTACGCAGTATTTT.

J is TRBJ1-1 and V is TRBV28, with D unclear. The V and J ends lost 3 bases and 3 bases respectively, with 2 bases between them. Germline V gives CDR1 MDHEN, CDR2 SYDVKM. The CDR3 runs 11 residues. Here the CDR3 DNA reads TGTGCCAGCAGTTTTTACACTGAAGCTTTCTTT. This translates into CASSFYTEAFF.

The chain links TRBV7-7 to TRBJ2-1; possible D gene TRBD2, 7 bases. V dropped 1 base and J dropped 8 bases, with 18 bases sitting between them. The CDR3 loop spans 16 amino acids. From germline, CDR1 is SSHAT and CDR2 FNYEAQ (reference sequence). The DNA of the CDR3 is TGTGCCAGCAGCTTAGGAGGGGGAGGGGACGTATATGAGCAGTTCTTC. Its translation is CASSLGGGGDVYEQFF.

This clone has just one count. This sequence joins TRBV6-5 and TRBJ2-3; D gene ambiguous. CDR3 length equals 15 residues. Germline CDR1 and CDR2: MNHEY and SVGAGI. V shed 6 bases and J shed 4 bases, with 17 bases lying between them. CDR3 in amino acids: CASSPGLVGADTQYF. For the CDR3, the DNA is TGTGCCAGCAGCCCCGGCTTAGTTGGGGCAGATACGCAGTATTTT.

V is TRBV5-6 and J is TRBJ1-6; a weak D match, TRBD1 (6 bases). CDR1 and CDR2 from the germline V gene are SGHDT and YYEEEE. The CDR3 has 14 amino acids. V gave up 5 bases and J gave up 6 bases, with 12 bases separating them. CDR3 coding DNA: TGTGCCAGCAGGATCGGACAGCTTAATTCACCCCTCCACTTT. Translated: CASRIGQLNSPLHF.

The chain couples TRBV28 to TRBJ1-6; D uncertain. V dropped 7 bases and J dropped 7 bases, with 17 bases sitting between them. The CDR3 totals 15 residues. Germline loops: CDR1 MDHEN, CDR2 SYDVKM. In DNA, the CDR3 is TGTGCCAGCACCGAGGTCAGCACAATCAATTCACCCCTCCACTTT. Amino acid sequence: CASTEVSTINSPLHF. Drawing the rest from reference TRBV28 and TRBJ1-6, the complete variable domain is DVKVTQSSRYLVKRTGEKVFLECVQDMDHENMFWYRQDPGLGLRLIYFSYDVKMKEKGDIPEGYSVSREKKERFSLILESASTNQTSMYLCASTEVSTINSPLHFGNGTRLTVT.

The CDR3 nucleotides are TGTGCCAGCCATGCCCCGGTGCAGGGGCCTACCGGGGAGCTGTTTTTT. Protein sequence: CASHAPVQGPTGELFF. The rearrangement uses TRBV19 and TRBJ2-2; weak D call: TRBD1 (6 bases). The CDR3 totals 16 residues. Germline V gives CDR1 LNHDA, CDR2 SQIVND (reference sequence). Trimming stripped 9 bases from V and 5 bases from J, with 22 bases between.

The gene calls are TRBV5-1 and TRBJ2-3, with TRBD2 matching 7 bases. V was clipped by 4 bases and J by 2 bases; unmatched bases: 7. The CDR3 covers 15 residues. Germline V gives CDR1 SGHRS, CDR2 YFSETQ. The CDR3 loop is CASSPGGVNTDTQYF. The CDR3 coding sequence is TGCGCCAGCAGCCCGGGGGGTGTGAACACAGATACGCAGTATTTT.

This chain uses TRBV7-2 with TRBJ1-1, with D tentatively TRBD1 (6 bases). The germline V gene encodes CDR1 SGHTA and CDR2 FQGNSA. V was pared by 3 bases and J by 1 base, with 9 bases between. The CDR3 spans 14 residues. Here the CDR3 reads CASSFQGTNTEAFF. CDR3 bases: TGTGCCAGCAGCTTTCAGGGGACGAACACTGAAGCTTTCTTT.

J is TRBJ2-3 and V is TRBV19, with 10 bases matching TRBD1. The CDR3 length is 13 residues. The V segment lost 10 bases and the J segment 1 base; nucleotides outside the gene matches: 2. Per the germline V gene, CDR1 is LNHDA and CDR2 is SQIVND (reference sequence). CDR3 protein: CATGQGGTDTQYF. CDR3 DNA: TGTGCCACCGGACAGGGGGGCACAGATACGCAGTATTTT.

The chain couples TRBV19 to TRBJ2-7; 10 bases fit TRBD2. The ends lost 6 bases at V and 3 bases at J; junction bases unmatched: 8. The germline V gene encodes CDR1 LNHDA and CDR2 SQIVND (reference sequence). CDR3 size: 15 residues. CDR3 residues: CASSQGLAENYEQYF. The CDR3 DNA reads TGTGCCAGTAGCCAAGGACTAGCGGAAAACTACGAGCAGTACTTC.

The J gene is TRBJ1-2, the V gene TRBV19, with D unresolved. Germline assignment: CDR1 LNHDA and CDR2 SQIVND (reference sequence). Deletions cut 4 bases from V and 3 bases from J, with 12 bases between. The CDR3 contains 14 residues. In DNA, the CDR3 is TGTGCCAGTAGTACGCCGGGTCGAGACTATGGCTACACCTTC. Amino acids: CASSTPGRDYGYTF.

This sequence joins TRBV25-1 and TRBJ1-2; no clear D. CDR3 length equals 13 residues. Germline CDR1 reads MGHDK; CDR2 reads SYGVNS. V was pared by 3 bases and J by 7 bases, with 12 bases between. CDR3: CASSESIVFGYTF. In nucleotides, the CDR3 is TGTGCCAGCAGTGAGTCTATAGTATTTGGCTACACCTTC.